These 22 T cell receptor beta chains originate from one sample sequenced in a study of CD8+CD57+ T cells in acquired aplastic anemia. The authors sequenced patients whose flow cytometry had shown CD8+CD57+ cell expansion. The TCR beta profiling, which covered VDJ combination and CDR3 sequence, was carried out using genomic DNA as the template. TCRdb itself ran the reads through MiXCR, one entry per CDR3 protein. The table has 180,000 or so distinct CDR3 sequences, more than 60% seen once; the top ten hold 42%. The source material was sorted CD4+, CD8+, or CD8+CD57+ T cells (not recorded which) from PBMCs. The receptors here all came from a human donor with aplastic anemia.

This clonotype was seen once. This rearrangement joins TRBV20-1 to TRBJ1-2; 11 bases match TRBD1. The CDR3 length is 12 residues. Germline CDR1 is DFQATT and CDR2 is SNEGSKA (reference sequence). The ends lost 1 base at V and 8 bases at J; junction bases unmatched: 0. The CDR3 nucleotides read TGCAGTGCTAGAGGGACAGGGGGCGGCTACACCTTC. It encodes CSARGTGGGYTF.

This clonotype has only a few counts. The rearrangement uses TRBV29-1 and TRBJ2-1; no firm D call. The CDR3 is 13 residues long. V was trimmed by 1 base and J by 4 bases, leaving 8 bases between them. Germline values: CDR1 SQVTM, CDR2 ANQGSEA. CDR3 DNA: TGCAGCGTTGAAGGGCCGGAGTACAATGAGCAGTTCTTC. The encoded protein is CSVEGPEYNEQFF.

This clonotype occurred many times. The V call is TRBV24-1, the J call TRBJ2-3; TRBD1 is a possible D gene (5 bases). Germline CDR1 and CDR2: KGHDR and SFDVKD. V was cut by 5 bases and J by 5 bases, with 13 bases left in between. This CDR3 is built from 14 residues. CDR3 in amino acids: CATSGTRVIDTQYF. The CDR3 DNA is TGTGCCACCAGTGGAACCAGGGTTATAGATACGCAGTATTTT.

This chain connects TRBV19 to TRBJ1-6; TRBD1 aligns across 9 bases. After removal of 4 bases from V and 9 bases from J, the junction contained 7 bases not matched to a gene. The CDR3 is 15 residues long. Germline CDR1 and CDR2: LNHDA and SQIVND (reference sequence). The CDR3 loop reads CASSTLGQGSSPLHF. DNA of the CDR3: TGTGCCAGTAGTACCCTCGGACAGGGGAGTTCACCCCTCCACTTT.

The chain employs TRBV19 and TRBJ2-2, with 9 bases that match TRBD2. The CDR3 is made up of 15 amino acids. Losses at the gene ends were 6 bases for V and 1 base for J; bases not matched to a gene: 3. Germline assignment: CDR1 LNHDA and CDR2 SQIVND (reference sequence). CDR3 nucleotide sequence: TGTGCCAGTAGACCGACTAGCGGGAACACCGGGGAGCTGTTTTTT. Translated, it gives CASRPTSGNTGELFF.

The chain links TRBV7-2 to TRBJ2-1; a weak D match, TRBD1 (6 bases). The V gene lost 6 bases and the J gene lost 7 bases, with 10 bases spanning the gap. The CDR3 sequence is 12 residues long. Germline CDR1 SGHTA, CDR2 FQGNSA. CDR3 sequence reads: CASRAQGNEQFF. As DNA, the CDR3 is TGTGCCAGCAGAGCTCAGGGGAATGAGCAGTTCTTC.

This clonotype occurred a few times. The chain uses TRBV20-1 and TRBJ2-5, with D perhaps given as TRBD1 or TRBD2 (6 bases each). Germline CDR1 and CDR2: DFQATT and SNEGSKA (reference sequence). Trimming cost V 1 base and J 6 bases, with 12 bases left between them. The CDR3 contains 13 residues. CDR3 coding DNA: TGCAGTGCTAGAGTTTGGGGGGCCCAGACCCAGTACTTC. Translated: CSARVWGAQTQYF.

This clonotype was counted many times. The CDR3 sequence: CASSLIGTSQETQYF. CDR3 DNA sequence: TGTGCCAGCAGCTTGATCGGGACATCACAAGAGACCCAGTACTTC. This rearrangement joins TRBV5-8 to TRBJ2-5; a possible D gene is TRBD1 (6 bases). Per germline, CDR1 SGHTS and CDR2 YDEGEE. This CDR3 is 15 amino acids long. V was trimmed by 1 base and J by 2 bases, leaving 12 bases between them.

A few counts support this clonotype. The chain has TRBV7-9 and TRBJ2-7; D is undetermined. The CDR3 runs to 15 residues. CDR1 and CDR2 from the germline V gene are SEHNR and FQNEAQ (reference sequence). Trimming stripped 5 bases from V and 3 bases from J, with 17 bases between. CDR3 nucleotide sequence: TGTGCCAGCAGCCAAACAGCCAGTCTTTACTACGAGCAGTACTTC. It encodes CASSQTASLYYEQYF. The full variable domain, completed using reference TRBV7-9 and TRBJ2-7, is DTGVSQNPRHKITKRGQNVTFRCDPISEHNRLYWYRQTLGQGPEFLTYFQNEAQLEKSRLLSDRFSAERPKGSFSTLEIQRTEQGDSAMYLCASSQTASLYYEQYFGPGTRLTVT.

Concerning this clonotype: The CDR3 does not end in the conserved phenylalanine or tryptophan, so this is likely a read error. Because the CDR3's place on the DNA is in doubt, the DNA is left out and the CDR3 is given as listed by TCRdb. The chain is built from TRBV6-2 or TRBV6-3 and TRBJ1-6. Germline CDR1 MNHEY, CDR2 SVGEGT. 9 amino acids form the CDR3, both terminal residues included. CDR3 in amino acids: CASSYPIPT.

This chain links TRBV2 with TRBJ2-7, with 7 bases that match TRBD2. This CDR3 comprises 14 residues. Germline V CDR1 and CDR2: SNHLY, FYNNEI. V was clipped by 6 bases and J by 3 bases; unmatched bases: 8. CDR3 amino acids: CASRASGKGYEQYF. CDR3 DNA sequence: TGTGCCAGCAGGGCGAGCGGGAAAGGCTACGAGCAGTACTTC.

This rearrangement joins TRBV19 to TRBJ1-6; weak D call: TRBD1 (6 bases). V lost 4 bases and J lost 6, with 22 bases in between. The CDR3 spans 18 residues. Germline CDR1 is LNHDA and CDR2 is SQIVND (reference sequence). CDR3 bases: TGTGCCAGTAGTAAACCCCGAGGGGGGTTTGACTCTAATTCACCCCTCCACTTT. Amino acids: CASSKPRGGFDSNSPLHF. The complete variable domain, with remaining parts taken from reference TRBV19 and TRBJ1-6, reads DGGITQSPKYLFRKEGQNVTLSCEQNLNHDAMYWYRQDPGQGLRLIYYSQIVNDFQKGDIAEGYSVSREKKESFPLTVTSAQKNPTAFYLCASSKPRGGFDSNSPLHFGNGTRLTVT.

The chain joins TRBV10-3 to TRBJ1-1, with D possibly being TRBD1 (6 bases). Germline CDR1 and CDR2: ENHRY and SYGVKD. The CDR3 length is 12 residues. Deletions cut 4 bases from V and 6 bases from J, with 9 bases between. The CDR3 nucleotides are TGTGCCATCAGTGCAGGGGAGGCTGAAGCTTTCTTT. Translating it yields CAISAGEAEAFF.

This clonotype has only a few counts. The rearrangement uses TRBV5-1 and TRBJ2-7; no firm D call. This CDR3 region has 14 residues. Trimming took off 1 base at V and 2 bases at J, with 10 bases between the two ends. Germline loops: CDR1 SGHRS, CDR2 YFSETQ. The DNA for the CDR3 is TGCGCCAGCAGCTTGTACGCCGGAGCCTACGAGCAGTACTTC. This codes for CASSLYAGAYEQYF.

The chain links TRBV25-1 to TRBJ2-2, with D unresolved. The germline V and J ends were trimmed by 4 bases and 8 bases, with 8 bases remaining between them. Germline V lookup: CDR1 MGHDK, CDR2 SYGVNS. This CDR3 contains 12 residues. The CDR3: CASSGLRGELFF. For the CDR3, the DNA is TGTGCCAGCAGTGGCCTAAGAGGGGAGCTGTTTTTT. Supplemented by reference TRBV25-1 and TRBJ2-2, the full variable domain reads EADIYQTPRYLVIGTGKKITLECSQTMGHDKMYWYQQDPGMELHLIHYSYGVNSTEKGDLSSESTVSRIRTEHFPLTLESARPSHTSQYLCASSGLRGELFFGEGSRLTVL.

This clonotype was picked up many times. For the CDR3, the DNA is TGTGCCAGCAGCTCGAGGATCGGGACCCAGACCTACGAGCAGTACTTC. It codes for CASSSRIGTQTYEQYF. The V gene is TRBV9, the J gene TRBJ2-7, with D perhaps being TRBD1 or TRBD2 (5 bases each). CDR1 and CDR2 (germline): SGDLS, YYNGEE. Trimming stripped 4 bases from V and 2 bases from J, with 19 bases between. This CDR3 is 16 amino acids long.

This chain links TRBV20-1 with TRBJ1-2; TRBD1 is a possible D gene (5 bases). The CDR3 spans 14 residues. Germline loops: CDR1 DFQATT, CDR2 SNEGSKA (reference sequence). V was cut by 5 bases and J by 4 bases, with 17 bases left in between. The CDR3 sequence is CSAPAGDGGYGYTF. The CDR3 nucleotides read TGCAGTGCTCCTGCTGGGGACGGTGGCTATGGCTACACCTTC.

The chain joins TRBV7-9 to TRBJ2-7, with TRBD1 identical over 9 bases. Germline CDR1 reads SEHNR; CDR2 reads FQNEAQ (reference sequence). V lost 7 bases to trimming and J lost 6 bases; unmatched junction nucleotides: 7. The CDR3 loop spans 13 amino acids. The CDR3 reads CASNPGQGGEQYF. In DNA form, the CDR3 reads TGTGCCAGCAACCCGGGACAGGGTGGCGAGCAGTACTTC.

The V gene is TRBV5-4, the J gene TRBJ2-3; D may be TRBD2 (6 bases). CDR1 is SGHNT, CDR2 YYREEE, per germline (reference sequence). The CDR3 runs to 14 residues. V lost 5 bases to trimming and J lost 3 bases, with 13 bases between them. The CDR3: CASSPGGETDTQYF. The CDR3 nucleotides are TGTGCCAGCAGTCCCGGAGGGGAGACAGATACGCAGTATTTT.

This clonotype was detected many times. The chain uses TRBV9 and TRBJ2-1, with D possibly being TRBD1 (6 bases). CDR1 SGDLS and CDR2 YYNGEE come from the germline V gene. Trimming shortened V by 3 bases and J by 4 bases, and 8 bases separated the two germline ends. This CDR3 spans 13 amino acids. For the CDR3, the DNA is TGTGCCAGCAGCGAAACAGGGTACAATGAGCAGTTCTTC. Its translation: CASSETGYNEQFF.

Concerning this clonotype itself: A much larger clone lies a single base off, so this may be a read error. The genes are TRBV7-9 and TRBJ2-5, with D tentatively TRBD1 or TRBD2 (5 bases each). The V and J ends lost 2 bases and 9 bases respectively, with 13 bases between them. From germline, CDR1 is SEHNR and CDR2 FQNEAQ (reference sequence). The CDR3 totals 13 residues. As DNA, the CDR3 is TGTGCCAGCAGCTTAAATCAGGGAGTAGCCCAGTACTTC. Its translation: CASSLNQGVAQYF.

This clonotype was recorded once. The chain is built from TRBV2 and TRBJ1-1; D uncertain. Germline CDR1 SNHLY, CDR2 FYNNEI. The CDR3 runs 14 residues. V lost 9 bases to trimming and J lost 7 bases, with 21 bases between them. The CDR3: CASSTGNGPHEAFF. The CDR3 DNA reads TGTGCCAGTAGTACCGGAAATGGGCCACATGAAGCTTTCTTT.